This TCR beta chain was sequenced during a study of identical twins (dated by TCRdb to 2015 to 2016). Notes on the research overall: To test whether fetal clonotypes persist, this study deep-sequenced TCR alpha and beta repertoires from monozygotic twins, from unrelated adults of various ages, and from cord blood. To rule out contamination, replicate twin experiments were performed at different times with different library preparation protocols. General findings and caveats noted by the study authors: Compared with coincidental sharing between unrelated individuals, out-of-frame TCR alpha sequences shared between twins had an excess of sequences with low generation probability. In monozygotic twins, recombination models systematically underestimated out-of-frame TCR alpha sharing, but the models matched the sharing seen between unrelated individuals. Invariant T cells such as MAIT and iNKT could partly confound zero-insertion analyses, although diverse VJ usage argued against such confounding for most clonotypes. The excess sharing between twins in beta out-of-frame sequences was weaker because fewer shared sequences reduced the signal-to-noise ratio. Abundant cord blood beta clonotypes carried fewer insertions; young adult naive repertoires showed a weaker similar trend, while memory repertoires showed none. Because the same donors could not be followed over many years, conclusions were based on cross-sectional statistical analysis.

Based on the germline V gene (reference sequence), the CDR1 and CDR2 sequences are LNHDA and SQIVND. V was cut back by 1 base and J by 0 bases, leaving a gap of 10 bases between them. Inclusive of the bounding cysteine and phenylalanine, the CDR3 is 16 residues long. This entry keeps only the CDR3 DNA: 48 bases, framed from base 1. All donors were healthy Caucasians. This clonotype was recorded once. Its binding antigen is unknown. The record has no base qualities; no much larger clone is one base away. Library method: 5' RACE. Sequencing instrument: Illumina HiSeq 2000. A universal primer binding site was introduced by template switching, and a unique molecular identifier was present in the final cDNA, enabling accurate counting of TCR cDNA molecules. Specific primers in the conserved constant-segment region were used to synthesize first-strand cDNA for TCR alpha and beta chains. To control for contamination, every cDNA library carried two barcodes: a SMART-Mk sample barcode plus Illumina barcodes. TruSeq adapter sequences and Illumina sample barcodes were added in two successive PCR steps. Sequencing of the TCR alpha and beta cDNA libraries was done on the Illumina HiSeq platform using custom primers. Per the original workflow: MiGEC was used to process raw reads and extract unique molecular identifiers, and MiXCR was used to find CDR3 positions. Recombination models were inferred per individual with the repgenHMM and IGoR tools using an EM algorithm. Shared clonotype analysis was performed with the tcR package in R, normalizing sharing by the product of cloneset sizes. Out-of-frame nonproductive sequences were analyzed to study raw recombination free of thymic and clonal selection effects. TCRdb reworked the public reads: Q25 trimming with fastp, MiXCR clone assembly, productive beta chains retained. Every CDR3 protein is listed once, alongside the most common genes and DNA of its rows. The V and J calls and clone size come from TCRdb's table, not from the authors' own analysis. This sample has 1.5 million to 2 million distinct CDR3 sequences in its table, and around a third of those were observed once. Jointly, the top ten make up approximately 0.25% of the sample.

The source material was cord blood. The TCR was taken from a newborn girl in good health. The V and J genes are TRBV19 and TRBJ1-5; no D gene can be assigned with confidence. The CDR3 sequence is CASSIAVRLSNQPQHF. Read as DNA, the sequence is TGTGCCAGTAGTATAGCTGTCAGACTTAGCAATCAGCCCCAGCATTTT.